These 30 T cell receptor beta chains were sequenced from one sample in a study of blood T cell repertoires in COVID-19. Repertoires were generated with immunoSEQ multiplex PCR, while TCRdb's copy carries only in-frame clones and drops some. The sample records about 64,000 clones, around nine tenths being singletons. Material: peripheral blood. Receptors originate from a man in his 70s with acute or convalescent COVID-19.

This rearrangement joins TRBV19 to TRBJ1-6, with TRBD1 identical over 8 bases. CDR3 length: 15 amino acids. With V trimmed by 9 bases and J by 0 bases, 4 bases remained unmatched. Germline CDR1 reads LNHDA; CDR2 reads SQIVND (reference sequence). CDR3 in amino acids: CASQDRDSYNSPLHF. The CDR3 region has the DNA TGTGCCAGCCAGGACAGGGACTCCTATAATTCACCCCTCCACTTT.

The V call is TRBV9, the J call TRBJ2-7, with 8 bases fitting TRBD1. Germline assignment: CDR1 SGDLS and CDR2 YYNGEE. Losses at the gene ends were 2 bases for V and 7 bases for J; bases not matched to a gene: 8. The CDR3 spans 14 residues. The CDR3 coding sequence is TGTGCCAGCAGCGTTACAGGGGGATGGGGTGAGCAGTACTTC. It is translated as CASSVTGGWGEQYF.

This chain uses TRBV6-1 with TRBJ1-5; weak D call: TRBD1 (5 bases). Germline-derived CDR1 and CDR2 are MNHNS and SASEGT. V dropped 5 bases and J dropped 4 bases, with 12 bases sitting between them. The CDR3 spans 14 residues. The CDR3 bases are TGTGCCAGCAGTTATTCAGGGTCGAATCAGCCCCAGCATTTT. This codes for CASSYSGSNQPQHF.

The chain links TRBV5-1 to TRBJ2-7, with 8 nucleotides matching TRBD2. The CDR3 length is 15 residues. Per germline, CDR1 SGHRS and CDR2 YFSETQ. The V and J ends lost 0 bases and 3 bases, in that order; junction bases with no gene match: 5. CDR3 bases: TGCGCCAGCAGCTTGGAAGCGGGGGCTCACTACGAGCAGTACTTC. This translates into CASSLEAGAHYEQYF.

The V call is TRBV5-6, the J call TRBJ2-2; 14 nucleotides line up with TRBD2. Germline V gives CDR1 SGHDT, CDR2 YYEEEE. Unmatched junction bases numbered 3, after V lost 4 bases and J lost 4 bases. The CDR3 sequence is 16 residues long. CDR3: CASSQGLAGVTGELFF. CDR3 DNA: TGTGCCAGCAGCCAGGGACTAGCGGGGGTCACCGGGGAGCTGTTTTTT.

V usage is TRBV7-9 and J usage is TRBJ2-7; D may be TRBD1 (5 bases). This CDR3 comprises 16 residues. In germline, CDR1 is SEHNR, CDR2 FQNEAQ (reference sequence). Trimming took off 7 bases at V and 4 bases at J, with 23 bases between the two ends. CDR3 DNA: TGTGCCAGCACCAGCTTACAGACAGCAGAGGTTTACGAGCAGTACTTC. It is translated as CASTSLQTAEVYEQYF.

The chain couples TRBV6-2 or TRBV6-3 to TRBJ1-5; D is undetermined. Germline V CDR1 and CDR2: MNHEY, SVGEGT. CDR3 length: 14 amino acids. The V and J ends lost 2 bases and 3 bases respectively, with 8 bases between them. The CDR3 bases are TGTGCCAGCAGTTACGGACTTCTCAATCAGCCCCAGCATTTT. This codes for CASSYGLLNQPQHF.

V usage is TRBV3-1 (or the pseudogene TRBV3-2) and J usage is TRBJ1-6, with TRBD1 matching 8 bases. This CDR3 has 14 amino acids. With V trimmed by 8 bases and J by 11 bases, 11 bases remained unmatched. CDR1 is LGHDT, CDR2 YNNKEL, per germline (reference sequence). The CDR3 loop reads CASRSRGRGPPLHF. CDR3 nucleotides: TGTGCCAGCCGATCCAGGGGGCGCGGGCCACCCCTCCACTTT.

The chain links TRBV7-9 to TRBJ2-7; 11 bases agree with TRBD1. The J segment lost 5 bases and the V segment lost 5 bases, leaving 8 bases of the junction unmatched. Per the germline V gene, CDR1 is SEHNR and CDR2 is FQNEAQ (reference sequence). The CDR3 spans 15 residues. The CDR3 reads CASSLLGTGGHEQYF. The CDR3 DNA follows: TGTGCCAGCAGCCTCCTTGGGACAGGGGGACACGAGCAGTACTTC.

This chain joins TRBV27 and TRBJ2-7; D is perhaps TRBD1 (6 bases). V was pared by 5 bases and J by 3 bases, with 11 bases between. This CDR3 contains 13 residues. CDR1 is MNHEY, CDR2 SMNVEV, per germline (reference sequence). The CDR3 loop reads CASSATGSYEQYF. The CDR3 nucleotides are TGTGCCAGCAGTGCAACAGGGAGCTACGAGCAGTACTTC.

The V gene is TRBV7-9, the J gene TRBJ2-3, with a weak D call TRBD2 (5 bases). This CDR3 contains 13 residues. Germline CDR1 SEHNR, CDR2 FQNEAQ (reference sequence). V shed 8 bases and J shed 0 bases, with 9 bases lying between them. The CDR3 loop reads CASPGGSTDTQYF. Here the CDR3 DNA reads TGTGCCAGCCCAGGAGGTAGCACAGATACGCAGTATTTT.

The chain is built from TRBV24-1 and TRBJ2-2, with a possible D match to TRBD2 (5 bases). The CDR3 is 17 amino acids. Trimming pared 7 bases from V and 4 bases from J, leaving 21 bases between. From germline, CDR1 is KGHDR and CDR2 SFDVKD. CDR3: CATSEGGKRMSTGELFF. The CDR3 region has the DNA TGTGCCACCAGCGAGGGTGGGAAACGGATGTCCACCGGGGAGCTGTTTTTT.

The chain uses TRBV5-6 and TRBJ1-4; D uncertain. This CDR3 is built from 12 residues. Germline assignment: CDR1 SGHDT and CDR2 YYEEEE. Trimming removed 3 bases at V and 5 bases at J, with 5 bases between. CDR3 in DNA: TGTGCCAGCAGCTCTTTAAATGAAAAACTGTTTTTT. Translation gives CASSSLNEKLFF.

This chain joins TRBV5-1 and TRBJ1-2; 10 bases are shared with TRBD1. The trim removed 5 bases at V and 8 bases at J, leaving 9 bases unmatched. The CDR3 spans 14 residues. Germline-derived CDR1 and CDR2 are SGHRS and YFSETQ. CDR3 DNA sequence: TGCGCCAGCAGATTTGTAGGGACAGGGGACGGCTACACCTTC. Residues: CASRFVGTGDGYTF. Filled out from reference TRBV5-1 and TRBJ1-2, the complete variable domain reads KAGVTQTPRYLIKTRGQQVTLSCSPISGHRSVSWYQQTPGQGLQFLFEYFSETQRNKGNFPGRFSGRQFSNSRSEMNVSTLELGDSALYLCASRFVGTGDGYTFGSGTRLTVV.

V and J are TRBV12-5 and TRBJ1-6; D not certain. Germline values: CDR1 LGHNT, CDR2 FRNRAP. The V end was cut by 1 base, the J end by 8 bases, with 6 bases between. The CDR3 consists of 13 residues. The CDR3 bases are TGTGCTAGTGGTTTGGGGCGGGATTCACCCCTCCACTTT. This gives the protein CASGLGRDSPLHF. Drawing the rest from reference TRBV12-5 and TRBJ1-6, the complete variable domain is DARVTQTPRHKVTEMGQEVTMRCQPILGHNTVFWYRQTMMQGLELLAYFRNRAPLDDSGMPKDRFSAEMPDATLATLKIQPSEPRDSAVYFCASGLGRDSPLHFGNGTRLTVT.

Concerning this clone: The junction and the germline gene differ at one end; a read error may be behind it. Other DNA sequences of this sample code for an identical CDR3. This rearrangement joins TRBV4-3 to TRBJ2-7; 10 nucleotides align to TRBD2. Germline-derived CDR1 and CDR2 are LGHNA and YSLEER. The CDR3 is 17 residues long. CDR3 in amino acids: CASSQESGLAGVFEQYF. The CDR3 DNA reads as TGCGCCAGTAGCCAAGAATCCGGGCTAGCGGGGGTTTTCGAGCAGTACTTC.

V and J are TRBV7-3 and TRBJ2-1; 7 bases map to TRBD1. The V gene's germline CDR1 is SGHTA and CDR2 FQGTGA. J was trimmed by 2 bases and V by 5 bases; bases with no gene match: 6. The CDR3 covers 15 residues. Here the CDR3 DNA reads TGTGCCAGCAGCCACAGGGGAGATCCCTACAATGAGCAGTTCTTC. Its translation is CASSHRGDPYNEQFF.

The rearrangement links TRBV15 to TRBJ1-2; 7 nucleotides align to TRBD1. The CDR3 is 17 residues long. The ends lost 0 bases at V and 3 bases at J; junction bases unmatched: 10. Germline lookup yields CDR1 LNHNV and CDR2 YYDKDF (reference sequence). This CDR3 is CATSRERQGDPDYGYTF. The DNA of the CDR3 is TGTGCCACCAGCAGAGAGCGCCAGGGGGATCCGGACTATGGCTACACCTTC.

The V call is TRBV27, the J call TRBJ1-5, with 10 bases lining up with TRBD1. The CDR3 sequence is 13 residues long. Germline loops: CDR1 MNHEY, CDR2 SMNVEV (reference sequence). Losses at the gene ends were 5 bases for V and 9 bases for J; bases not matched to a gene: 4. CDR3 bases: TGTGCCAGCAGTCCGGGACAGGGGTGGCCCCAGCATTTT. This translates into CASSPGQGWPQHF.

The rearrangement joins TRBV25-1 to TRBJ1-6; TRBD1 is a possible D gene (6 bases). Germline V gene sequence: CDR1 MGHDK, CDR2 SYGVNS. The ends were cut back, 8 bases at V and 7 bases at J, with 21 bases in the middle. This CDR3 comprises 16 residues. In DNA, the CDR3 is TGTGCCAGCGATGGAGGGGGGGTGACCGCAAATTCACCCCTCCACTTT. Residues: CASDGGGVTANSPLHF. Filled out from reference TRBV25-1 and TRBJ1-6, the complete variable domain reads EADIYQTPRYLVIGTGKKITLECSQTMGHDKMYWYQQDPGMELHLIHYSYGVNSTEKGDLSSESTVSRIRTEHFPLTLESARPSHTSQYLCASDGGGVTANSPLHFGNGTRLTVT.

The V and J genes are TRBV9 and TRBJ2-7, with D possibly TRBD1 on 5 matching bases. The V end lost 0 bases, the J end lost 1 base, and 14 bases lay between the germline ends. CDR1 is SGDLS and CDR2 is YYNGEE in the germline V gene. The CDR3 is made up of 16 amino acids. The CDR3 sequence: CASSVDSNKGSYEQYF. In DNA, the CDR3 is TGTGCCAGCAGCGTAGACTCGAACAAGGGGTCCTACGAGCAGTACTTC.

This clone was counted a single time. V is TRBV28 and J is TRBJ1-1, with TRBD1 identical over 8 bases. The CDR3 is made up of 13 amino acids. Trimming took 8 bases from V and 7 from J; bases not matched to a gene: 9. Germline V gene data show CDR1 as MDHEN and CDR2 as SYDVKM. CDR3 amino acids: CASFHRDRLEAFF. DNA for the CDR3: TGTGCCAGCTTTCACCGGGACAGGCTTGAAGCTTTCTTT.

DNA of the CDR3: TGTGCCAGCAGCCCTTTCGAGCGGGGGAGCTCCTACAATGAGCAGTTCTTC. The encoded protein is CASSPFERGSSYNEQFF. The chain has TRBV5-6 and TRBJ2-1; 8 bases fit TRBD2. V dropped 4 bases and J dropped 0; count of bases not matched to a gene: 9. Germline V CDR1 and CDR2: SGHDT, YYEEEE. The CDR3 loop spans 17 amino acids.

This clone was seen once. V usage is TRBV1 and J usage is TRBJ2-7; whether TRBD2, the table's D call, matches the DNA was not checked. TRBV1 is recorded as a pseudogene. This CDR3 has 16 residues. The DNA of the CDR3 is TGCACCAGCAGCCGAGCCGGCGGGGGGCCCGGTGGGGAGCAGTACTTC. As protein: CTSSRAGGGPGGEQYF.

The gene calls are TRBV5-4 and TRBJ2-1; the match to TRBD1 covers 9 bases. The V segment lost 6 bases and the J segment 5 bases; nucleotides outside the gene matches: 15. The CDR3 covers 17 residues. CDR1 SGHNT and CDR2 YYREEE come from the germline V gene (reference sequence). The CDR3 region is CASTSGQGRGGHNEQFF. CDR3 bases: TGTGCCAGCACCTCGGGACAGGGTCGCGGTGGACACAATGAGCAGTTCTTC. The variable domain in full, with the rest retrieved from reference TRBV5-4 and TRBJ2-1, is ETGVTQSPTHLIKTRGQQVTLRCSSQSGHNTVSWYQQALGQGPQFIFQYYREEENGRGNFPPRFSGLQFPNYSSELNVNALELDDSALYLCASTSGQGRGGHNEQFFGPGTRLTVL.

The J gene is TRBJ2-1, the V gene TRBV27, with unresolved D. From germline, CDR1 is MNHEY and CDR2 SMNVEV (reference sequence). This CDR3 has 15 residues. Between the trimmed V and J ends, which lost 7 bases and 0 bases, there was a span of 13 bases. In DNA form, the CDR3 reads TGTGCCAGCAATTCGGTGTTGAGCTCCTACAATGAGCAGTTCTTC. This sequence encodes CASNSVLSSYNEQFF.

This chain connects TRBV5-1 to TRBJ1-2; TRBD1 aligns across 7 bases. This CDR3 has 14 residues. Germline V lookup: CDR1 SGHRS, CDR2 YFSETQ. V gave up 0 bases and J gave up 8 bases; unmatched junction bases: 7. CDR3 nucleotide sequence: TGCGCCAGCAGCTTGGGACAGGGAGAAGGAGGCTACACCTTC. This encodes CASSLGQGEGGYTF.

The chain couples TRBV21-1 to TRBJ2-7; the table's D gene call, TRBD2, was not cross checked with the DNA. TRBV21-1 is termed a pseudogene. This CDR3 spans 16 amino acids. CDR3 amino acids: CPRTRGGRGLSYEQYF. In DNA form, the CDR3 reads TGTCCCCGCACCCGGGGGGGGCGGGGCCTATCCTACGAGCAGTACTTC.

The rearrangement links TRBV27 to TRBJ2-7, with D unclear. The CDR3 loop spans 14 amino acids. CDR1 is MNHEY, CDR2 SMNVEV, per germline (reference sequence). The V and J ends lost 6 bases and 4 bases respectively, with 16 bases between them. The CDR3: CASRPTDVRYEQYF. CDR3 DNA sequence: TGTGCCAGCAGGCCCACGGATGTGCGGTACGAGCAGTACTTC.

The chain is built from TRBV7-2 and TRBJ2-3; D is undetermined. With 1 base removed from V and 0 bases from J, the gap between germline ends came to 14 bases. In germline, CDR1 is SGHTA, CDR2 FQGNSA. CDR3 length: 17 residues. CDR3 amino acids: CASSLDEVAASTDTQYF. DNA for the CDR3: TGTGCCAGCAGCTTAGATGAGGTAGCCGCGAGCACAGATACGCAGTATTTT.